The T cell receptor (beta chain) described here comes from a study of blood T cells in healthy people across ages. Together with a sample-barcoded 5' primer, a J-beta primer mix was included in a second PCR lasting about 7 to 11 cycles. Each cDNA molecule, via a template-switch adaptor with 12 random nucleotides, was tagged. TCRdb analysed the 5' RACE reads with MiXCR anew, one entry per CDR3 protein. The profile shows 800,000 to 1,000,000 distinct CDR3 sequences, around 49% of them singletons. As concerns this clonotype: No antigen is known for it.

Whole-study findings and limits: Reliance upon unsorted PBMCs precluded definitive naive versus antigen-experienced comparison. Long-lived donors carried more naive CD4+ cells and greater diversity than aged donors.

V lost 2 bases, J lost 1 base, and 12 bases lay in between. The CDR3 extends over 16 amino acids. Looked up from germline, CDR1 is LGHNA and CDR2 is YNFKEQ. Source material: blood. This clonotype originated in a man under 40 in good health. This chain joins TRBV4-2 and TRBJ2-1; D is undetermined. The CDR3 region has the DNA TGTGCCAGCAGCCAATCCCTAGGAATGTCCTACAATGAGCAGTTCTTC. As protein: CASSQSLGMSYNEQFF.